The clone carrying this T cell receptor (beta chain) was recorded a few times. In germline, CDR1 is MDHEN, CDR2 SYDVKM. The length of the CDR3 is 14 residues. Trimming took 1 base from V and 4 from J, leaving 7 bases between them. After constant-region reverse-primer amplification, full-length variable regions underwent semi-nested PCR with Nested Universal Primer A. TCRdb reprocessed the 5' RACE reads via MiXCR and lists one record per CDR3 protein. The top ten clones hold 2.5% to 4% of a sample with tens of thousands of distinct CDR3 sequences, approximately 23% of them seen once. The genes are TRBV28 and TRBJ2-2; D not certain. The clonotype comes from a female donor with breast cancer. Specimen: tumor-infiltrating naive CD4+ T cells sorted from the breast tumor. The subset was: naive CD4+ T cells, CD4+CD45RA+CD25-. CDR3 protein: CASSLYSPTGELFF. Written as DNA, the CDR3 is TGTGCCAGCAGTTTATACAGCCCCACCGGGGAGCTGTTTTTT. Full variable domain (remainder filled in from reference TRBV28 and TRBJ2-2): DVKVTQSSRYLVKRTGEKVFLECVQDMDHENMFWYRQDPGLGLRLIYFSYDVKMKEKGDIPEGYSVSREKKERFSLILESASTNQTSMYLCASSLYSPTGELFFGEGSRLTVL.